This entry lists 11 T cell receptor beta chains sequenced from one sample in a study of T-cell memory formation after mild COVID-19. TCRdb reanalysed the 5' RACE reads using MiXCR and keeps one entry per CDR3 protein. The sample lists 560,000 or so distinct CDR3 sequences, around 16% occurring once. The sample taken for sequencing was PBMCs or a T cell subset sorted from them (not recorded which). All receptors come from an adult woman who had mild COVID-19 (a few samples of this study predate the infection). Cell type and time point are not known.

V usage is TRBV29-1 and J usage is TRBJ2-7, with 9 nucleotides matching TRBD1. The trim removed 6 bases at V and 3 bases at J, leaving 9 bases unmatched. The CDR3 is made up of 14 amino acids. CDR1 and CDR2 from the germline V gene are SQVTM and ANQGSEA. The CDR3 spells CSVEKPGQGYEQYF. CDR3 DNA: TGCAGCGTCGAAAAGCCGGGACAGGGCTACGAGCAGTACTTC.

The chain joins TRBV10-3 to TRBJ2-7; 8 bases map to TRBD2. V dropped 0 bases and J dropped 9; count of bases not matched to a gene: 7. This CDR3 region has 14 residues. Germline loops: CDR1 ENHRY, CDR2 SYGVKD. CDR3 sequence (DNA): TGTGCCATCAGTGAGTCGTCAGCGGGAGAATCGCAGTACTTC. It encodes CAISESSAGESQYF.

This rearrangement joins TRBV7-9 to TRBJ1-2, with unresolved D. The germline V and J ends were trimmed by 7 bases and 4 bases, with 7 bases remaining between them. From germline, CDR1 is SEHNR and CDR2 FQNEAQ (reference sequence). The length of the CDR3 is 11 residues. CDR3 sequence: CASIGSYGYTF. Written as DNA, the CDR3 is TGTGCCAGCATAGGGAGCTATGGCTACACCTTC.

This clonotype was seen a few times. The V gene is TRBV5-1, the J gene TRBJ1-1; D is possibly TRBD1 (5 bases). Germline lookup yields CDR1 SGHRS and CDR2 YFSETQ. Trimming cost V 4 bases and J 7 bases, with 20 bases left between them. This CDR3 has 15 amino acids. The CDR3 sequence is CASSPGYSAGGEAFF. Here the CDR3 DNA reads TGCGCCAGCAGCCCCGGGTACAGTGCTGGGGGTGAAGCTTTCTTT.

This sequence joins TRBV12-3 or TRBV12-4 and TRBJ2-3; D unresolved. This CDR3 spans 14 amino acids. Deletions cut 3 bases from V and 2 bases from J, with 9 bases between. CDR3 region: CASSLGGNTDTQYF. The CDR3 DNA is TGTGCCAGCAGTTTGGGCGGAAACACAGATACGCAGTATTTT.

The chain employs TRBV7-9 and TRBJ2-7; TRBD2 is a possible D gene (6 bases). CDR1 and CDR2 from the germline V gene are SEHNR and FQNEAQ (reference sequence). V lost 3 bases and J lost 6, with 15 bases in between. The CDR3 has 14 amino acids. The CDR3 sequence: CASSFQLAEFEQYF. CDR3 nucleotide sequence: TGTGCCAGCAGCTTCCAACTAGCCGAGTTCGAGCAGTACTTC.

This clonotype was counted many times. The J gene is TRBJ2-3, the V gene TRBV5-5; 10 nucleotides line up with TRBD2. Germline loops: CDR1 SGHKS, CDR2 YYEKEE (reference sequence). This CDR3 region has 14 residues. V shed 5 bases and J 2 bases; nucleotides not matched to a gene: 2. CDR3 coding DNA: TGTGCCAGCAGGCTAGCGGGGGCCACAGATACGCAGTATTTT. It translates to CASRLAGATDTQYF.

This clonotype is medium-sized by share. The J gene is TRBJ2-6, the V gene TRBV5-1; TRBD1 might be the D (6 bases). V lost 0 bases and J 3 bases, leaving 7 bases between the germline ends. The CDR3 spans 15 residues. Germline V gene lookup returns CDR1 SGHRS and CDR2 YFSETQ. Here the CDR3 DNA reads TGCGCCAGCAGCTTGGAGGGGGTTGGGGCCAACGTCCTGACTTTC. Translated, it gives CASSLEGVGANVLTF.

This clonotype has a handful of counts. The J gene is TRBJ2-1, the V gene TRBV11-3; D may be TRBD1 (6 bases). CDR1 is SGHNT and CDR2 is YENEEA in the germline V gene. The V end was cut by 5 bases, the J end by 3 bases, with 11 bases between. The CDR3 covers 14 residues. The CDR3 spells CASSQIGGYNEQFF. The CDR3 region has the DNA TGTGCCAGCAGCCAGATAGGGGGCTACAATGAGCAGTTCTTC.

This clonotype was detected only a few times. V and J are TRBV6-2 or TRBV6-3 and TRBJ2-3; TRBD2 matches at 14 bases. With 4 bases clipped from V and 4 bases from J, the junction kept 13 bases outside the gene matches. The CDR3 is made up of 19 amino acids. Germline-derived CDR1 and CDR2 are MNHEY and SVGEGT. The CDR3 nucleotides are TGTGCCAGCAGTTCCGGGACTAGCGGGAGAAGCTACGACGCAGATACGCAGTATTTT. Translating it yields CASSSGTSGRSYDADTQYF.

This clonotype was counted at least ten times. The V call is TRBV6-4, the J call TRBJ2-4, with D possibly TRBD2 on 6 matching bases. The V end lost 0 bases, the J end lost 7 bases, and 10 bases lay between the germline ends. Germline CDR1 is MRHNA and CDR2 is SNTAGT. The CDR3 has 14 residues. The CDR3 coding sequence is TGTGCCAGCAGTGACTCTGGAGGGAGCAACATTCAGTACTTC. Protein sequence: CASSDSGGSNIQYF.